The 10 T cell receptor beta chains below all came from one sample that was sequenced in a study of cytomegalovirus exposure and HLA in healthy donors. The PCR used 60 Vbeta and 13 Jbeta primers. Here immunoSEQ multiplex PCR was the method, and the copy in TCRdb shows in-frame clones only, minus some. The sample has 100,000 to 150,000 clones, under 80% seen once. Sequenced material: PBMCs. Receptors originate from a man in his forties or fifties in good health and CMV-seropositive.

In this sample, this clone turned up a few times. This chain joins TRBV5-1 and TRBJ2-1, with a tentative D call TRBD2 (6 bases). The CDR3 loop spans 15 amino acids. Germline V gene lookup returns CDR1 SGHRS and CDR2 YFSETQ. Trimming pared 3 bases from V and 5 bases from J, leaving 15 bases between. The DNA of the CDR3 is TGCGCCAGCAGCTCGGAGGGGAGGAGCGACAATGAGCAGTTCTTC. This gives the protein CASSSEGRSDNEQFF.

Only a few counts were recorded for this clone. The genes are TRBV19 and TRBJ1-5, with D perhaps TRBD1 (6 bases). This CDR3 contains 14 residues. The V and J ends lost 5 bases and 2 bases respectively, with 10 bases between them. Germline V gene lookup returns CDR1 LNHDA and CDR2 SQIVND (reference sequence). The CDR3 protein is CASSLQGRNQPQHF. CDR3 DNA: TGTGCCAGTAGTCTACAGGGCCGCAATCAGCCCCAGCATTTT. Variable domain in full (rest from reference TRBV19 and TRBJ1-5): DGGITQSPKYLFRKEGQNVTLSCEQNLNHDAMYWYRQDPGQGLRLIYYSQIVNDFQKGDIAEGYSVSREKKESFPLTVTSAQKNPTAFYLCASSLQGRNQPQHFGDGTRLSIL.

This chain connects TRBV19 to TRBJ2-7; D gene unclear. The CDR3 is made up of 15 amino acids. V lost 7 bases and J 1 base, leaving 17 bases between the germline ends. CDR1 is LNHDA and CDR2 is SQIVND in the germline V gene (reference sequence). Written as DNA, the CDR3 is TGTGCCAGTACCCCCTCCCGCGCACAGTCCTACGAGCAGTACTTC. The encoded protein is CASTPSRAQSYEQYF.

CDR3 sequence reads: CASVQRAEAFF. The CDR3 region has the DNA TGTGCTAGTGTTCAGAGGGCTGAAGCTTTCTTT. The gene calls are TRBV12-5 and TRBJ1-1; D gene ambiguous. This CDR3 comprises 11 residues. Trimming removed 7 bases from V and 6 bases from J, with 9 bases in between. Germline V CDR1 and CDR2: LGHNT, FRNRAP.

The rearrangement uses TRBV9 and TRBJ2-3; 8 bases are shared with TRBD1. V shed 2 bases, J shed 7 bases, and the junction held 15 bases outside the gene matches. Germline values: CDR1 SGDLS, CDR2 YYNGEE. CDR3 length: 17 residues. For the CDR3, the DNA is TGTGCCAGCAGCGTCGCGCCTCCGGGACAGGAGCCTAATACGCAGTATTTT. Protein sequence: CASSVAPPGQEPNTQYF.

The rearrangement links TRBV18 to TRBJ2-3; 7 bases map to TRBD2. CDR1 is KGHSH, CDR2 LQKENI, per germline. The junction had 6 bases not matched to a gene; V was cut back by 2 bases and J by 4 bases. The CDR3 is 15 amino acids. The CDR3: CASSPGLERPDTQYF. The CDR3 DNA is TGTGCCAGCTCACCAGGACTAGAAAGGCCAGATACGCAGTATTTT.

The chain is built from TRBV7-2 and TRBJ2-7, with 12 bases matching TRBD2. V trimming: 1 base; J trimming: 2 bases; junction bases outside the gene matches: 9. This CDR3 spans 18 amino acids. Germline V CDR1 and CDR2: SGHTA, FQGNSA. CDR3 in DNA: TGTGCCAGCAGCTTAGACCTCCTGGCTAGCGGGAGGGCCTACGAGCAGTACTTC. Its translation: CASSLDLLASGRAYEQYF.

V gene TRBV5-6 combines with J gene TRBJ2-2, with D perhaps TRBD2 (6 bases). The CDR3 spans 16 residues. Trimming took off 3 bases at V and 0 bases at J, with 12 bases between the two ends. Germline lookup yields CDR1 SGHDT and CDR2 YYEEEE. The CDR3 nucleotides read TGTGCCAGCAGCTCCTACCGGGACTCGAACACCGGGGAGCTGTTTTTT. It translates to CASSSYRDSNTGELFF.

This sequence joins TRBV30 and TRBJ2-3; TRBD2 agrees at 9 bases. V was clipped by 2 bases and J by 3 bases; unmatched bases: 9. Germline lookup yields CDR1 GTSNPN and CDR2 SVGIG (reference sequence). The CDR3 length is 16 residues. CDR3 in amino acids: CAWSFKAGGTTDTQYF. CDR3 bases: TGTGCCTGGAGTTTTAAGGCGGGGGGGACAACAGATACGCAGTATTTT.

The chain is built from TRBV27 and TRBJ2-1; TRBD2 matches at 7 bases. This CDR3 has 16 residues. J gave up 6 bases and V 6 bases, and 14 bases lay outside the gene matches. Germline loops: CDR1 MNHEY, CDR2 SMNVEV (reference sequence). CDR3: CASSRAGLGSTNEQFF. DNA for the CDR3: TGTGCCAGCAGCCGGGCCGGACTAGGTTCCACCAATGAGCAGTTCTTC.